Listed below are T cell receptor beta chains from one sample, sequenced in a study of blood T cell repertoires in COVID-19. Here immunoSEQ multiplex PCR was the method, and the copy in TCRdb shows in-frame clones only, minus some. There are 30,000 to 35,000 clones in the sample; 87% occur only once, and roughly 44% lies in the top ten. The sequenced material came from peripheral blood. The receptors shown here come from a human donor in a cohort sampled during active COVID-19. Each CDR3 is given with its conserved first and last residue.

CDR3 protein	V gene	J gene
CASIPDRGDTQYF	TRBV2	TRBJ2-3
CASSLGGATAKNIQYF	TRBV7-8	TRBJ2-4
CASSIGQGASSPLHF	TRBV19	TRBJ1-6
CASSQGQGGGYTF	TRBV3-1/TRBV3-2	TRBJ1-2
CASSTGPGGSYEQYF	TRBV7-3	TRBJ2-7
CASSLGGGGGQETQYF	TRBV5-1	TRBJ2-5
CASSTGTGGEKLFF	TRBV7-9	TRBJ1-4
CASSPEQGLVFTDTQYF	TRBV18	TRBJ2-3
CARPGVGEDVYEQYF	TRBV6-5	TRBJ2-7
CASSVAPVDRVVTDTQYF	TRBV9	TRBJ2-3
CASSRQSYEQYF	TRBV12-3/TRBV12-4	TRBJ2-7
CASSYGPNEKLFF	TRBV6-5	TRBJ1-4
CASTLDRGYEQYF	TRBV6-6	TRBJ2-7
CATNPGTGPTGELFF	TRBV3-1/TRBV3-2	TRBJ2-2
CASSSLGTGNNEQFF	TRBV6-2/TRBV6-3	TRBJ2-1
CASSLRWSSGNTIYF	TRBV5-5	TRBJ1-3
CSGTGTGVSNEQFF	TRBV29-1	TRBJ2-1
CASKRLISGANVLTF	TRBV28	TRBJ2-6
CASSFGQGNSPLHF	TRBV5-5	TRBJ1-6
CASLGDIGEKLFF	TRBV2	TRBJ1-4
CSVEGRGTPREHAEAFF	TRBV29-1	TRBJ1-1
CASSVTSGETDTQYF	TRBV19	TRBJ2-3
CASSSGTANSPLHF	TRBV19	TRBJ1-6
CASREGREKLFF	TRBV6-6	TRBJ1-4
CACGTEDSYEQYF	TRBV28	TRBJ2-7
CASSFMLAGIQETQYF	TRBV5-1	TRBJ2-5
CSVRQGDGYTF	TRBV29-1	TRBJ1-2
CASSLIGTGNSPLHF	TRBV5-1	TRBJ1-6
CASSLEAGYPSGEQYF	TRBV11-2	TRBJ2-7
CASSSRRRAMNTEAFF	TRBV11-2	TRBJ1-1